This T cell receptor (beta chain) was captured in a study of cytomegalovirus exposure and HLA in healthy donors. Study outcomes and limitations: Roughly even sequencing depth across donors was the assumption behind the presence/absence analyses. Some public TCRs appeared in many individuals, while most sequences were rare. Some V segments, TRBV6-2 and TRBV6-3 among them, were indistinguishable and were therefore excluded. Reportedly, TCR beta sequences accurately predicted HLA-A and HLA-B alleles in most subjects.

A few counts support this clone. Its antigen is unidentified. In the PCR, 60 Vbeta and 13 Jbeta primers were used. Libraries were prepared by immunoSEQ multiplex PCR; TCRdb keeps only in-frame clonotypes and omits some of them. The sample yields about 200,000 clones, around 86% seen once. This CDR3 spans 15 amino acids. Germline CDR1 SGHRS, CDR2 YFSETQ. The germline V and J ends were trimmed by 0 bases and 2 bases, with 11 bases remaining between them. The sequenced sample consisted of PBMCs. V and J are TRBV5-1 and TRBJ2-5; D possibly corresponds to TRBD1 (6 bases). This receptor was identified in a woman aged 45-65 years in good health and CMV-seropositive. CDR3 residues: CASSLGAGEQETQYF. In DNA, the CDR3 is TGCGCCAGCAGCTTGGGGGCAGGGGAACAAGAGACCCAGTACTTC. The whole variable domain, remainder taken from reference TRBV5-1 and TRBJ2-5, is KAGVTQTPRYLIKTRGQQVTLSCSPISGHRSVSWYQQTPGQGLQFLFEYFSETQRNKGNFPGRFSGRQFSNSRSEMNVSTLELGDSALYLCASSLGAGEQETQYFGPGTRLLVL.